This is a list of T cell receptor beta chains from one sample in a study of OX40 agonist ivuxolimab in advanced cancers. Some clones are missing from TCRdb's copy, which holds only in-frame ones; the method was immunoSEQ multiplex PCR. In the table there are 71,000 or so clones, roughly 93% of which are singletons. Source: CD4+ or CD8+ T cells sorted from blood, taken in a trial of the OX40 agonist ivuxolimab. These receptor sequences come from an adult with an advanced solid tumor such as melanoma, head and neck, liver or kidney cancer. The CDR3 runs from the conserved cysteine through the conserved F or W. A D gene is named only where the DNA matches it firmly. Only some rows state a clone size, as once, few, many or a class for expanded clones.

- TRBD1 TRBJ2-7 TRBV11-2 CASSWTGGDEQYF TGTGCCAGCAGCTGGACAGGGGGCGACGAGCAGTACTTC
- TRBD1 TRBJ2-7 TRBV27 CASSPQDRGLSREQYF TGTGCCAGCAGTCCGCAAGACAGGGGGCTCTCTCGCGAGCAGTACTTC
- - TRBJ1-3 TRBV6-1 CASSEAGGIGNTIYF TGTGCCAGCAGTGAAGCGGGGGGTATAGGAAACACCATATATTTT
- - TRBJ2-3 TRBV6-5 CASSPSLRTDTQYF TGTGCCAGCAGTCCTTCCTTACGGACAGATACGCAGTATTTT
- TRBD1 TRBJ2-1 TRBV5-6 CASSLGTGSMGQFF TGTGCCAGCAGCTTGGGGACAGGGTCGATGGGGCAGTTCTTC
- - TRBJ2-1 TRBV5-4 CASSLLGTSHNEQFF TGTGCCAGCAGCTTGCTGGGAACCAGTCACAATGAGCAGTTCTTC
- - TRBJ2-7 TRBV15 CATSYLGTEQYF TGTGCCACCAGCTATTTAGGGACCGAGCAGTACTTC
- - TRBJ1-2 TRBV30 CAWIGSYGYTF TGTGCCTGGATTGGCTCCTATGGCTACACCTTC
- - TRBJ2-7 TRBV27 CASSSSSYEQYF TGTGCCAGCAGTTCCAGCTCCTACGAGCAGTACTTC
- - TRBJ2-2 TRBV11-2 CASSPTSFRAGELFF TGTGCCAGCAGCCCGACCTCGTTCAGGGCCGGGGAGCTGTTTTTT
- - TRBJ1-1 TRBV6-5 CASSYGPVTEAFF TGTGCCAGCAGTTACGGGCCAGTTACTGAAGCTTTCTTT
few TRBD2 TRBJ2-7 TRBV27 CASSKAGLYEQYF TGTGCCAGCAGTAAAGCGGGACTCTACGAGCAGTACTTC
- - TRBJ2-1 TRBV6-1 CASSVSGGQISYNEQFF TGTGCCAGCAGTGTTTCCGGTGGACAGATCTCCTACAATGAGCAGTTCTTC
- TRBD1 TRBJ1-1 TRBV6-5 CASSSGGATEAFF TGTGCCAGCAGTTCAGGGGGAGCCACTGAAGCTTTCTTT
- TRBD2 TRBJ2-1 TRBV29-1 CSVEGGSGINNEQFF TGCAGCGTTGAAGGGGGGAGCGGGATCAACAATGAGCAGTTCTTC
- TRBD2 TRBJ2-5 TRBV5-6 CASSFPSGDYQETQYF TGTGCCAGCAGCTTTCCTAGCGGGGATTACCAAGAGACCCAGTACTTC
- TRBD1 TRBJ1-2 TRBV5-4 CASSWEDRATGGYTF TGTGCCAGCAGCTGGGAGGACAGGGCGACGGGAGGCTACACCTTC
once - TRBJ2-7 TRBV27 CATSRGPSGEQYF TGTGCCACCTCCAGGGGCCCGTCGGGGGAGCAGTACTTC
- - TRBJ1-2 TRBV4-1 CASSPGSNPDYGYTF TGCGCCAGCAGCCCAGGGTCGAATCCTGACTATGGCTACACCTTC
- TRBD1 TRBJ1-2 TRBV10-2 CASSETMWGQPYGYTF TGCGCCAGCAGTGAGACTATGTGGGGACAGCCCTATGGCTACACCTTC
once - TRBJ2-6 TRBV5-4 CASSPAPLAGANVLTF TGTGCCAGCAGCCCGGCCCCCCTGGCTGGGGCCAACGTCCTGACTTTC
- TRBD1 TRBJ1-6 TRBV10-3 CAISAGQGVNSPLHF TGTGCCATCAGTGCAGGACAGGGTGTTAATTCACCCCTCCACTTT
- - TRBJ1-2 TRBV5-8 CASPGTVYGYTF TGTGCCAGCCCCGGGACGGTCTATGGCTACACCTTC
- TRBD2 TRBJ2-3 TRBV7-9 CASSPAEGREADTQYF TGTGCCAGCAGCCCGGCGGAGGGGAGGGAGGCAGATACGCAGTATTTT
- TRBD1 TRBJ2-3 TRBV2 CASSRTGGGTDTQYF TGTGCCAGCAGTAGGACAGGGGGAGGGACAGATACGCAGTATTTT
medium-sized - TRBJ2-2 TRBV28 CASSSHRGGNTGELFF TGTGCCAGCAGCTCCCACCGGGGCGGCAACACCGGGGAGCTGTTTTTT
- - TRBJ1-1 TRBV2 CASSETAEGHTEAFF TGTGCCAGCAGTGAAACGGCAGAAGGGCACACTGAAGCTTTCTTT
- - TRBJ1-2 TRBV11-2 CASSPSQSQGGGYTF TGTGCCAGCAGCCCATCCCAATCCCAGGGCGGAGGCTACACCTTC
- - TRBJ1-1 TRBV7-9 CASSLAGHTEAFF TGTGCCAGCAGCTTAGCGGGGCACACTGAAGCTTTCTTT
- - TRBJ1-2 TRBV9 CASSGGGAGSLTF TGTGCCAGCAGCGGAGGGGGGGCTGGTAGTCTCACCTTC
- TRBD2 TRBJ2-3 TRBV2 CASSPSGARTSGSTDTQYF TGTGCCAGCAGCCCTTCCGGAGCAAGGACTAGCGGGAGCACAGATACGCAGTATTTT
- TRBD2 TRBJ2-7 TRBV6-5 CASSLLAGASYEQYF TGTGCCAGCAGTTTACTAGCGGGGGCCTCCTACGAGCAGTACTTC
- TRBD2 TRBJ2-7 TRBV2 CASLGGSYEQYF TGTGCCAGCTTGGGGGGGTCCTACGAGCAGTACTTC
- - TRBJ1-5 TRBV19 CASSIGAGGEWPQHF TGTGCCAGTAGTATAGGGGCCGGAGGGGAATGGCCCCAGCATTTT
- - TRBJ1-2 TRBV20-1 CPKYNYGYTF TGCCCTAAATATAACTATGGCTACACCTTC
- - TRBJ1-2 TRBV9 CASSVGVDGYTF TGTGCCAGCAGCGTTGGGGTGGATGGCTACACCTTC
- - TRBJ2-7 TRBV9 CASSVGTVNWYEQYF TGTGCCAGCAGCGTAGGGACAGTTAATTGGTACGAGCAGTACTTC
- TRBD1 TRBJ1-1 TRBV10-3 CAARGQAEAFF TGTGCCGCCCGCGGACAGGCTGAAGCTTTCTTT
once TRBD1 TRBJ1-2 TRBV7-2 CASSLLMDRAGYTF TGTGCCAGCAGCTTGCTCATGGACAGGGCGGGCTACACCTTC
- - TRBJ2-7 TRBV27 CASSSRIGGSYEQYF TGTGCCAGCAGTTCAAGGATTGGGGGCTCCTACGAGCAGTACTTC
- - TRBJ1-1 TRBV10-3 CAISGRQGVPEAFF TGTGCCATCAGTGGTCGGCAGGGTGTGCCTGAAGCTTTCTTT
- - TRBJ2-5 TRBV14 CASSQASGNYQETQYF TGTGCCAGCAGCCAAGCTTCAGGGAATTACCAAGAGACCCAGTACTTC
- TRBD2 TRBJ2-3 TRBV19 CASTPSGGAYFTDTQYF TGTGCCAGTACCCCTAGCGGGGGGGCCTACTTCACAGATACGCAGTATTTT
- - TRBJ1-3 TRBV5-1 CASSWEGSSGNTIYF TGCGCCAGCAGCTGGGAAGGGTCTTCTGGAAACACCATATATTTT